Each of the 17 T cell receptor beta chains below was sequenced from the same sample in a study of cytomegalovirus exposure and HLA in healthy donors. This PCR relied on a set of 60 Vbeta primers and 13 Jbeta primers. Assay used: immunoSEQ multiplex PCR; TCRdb lists only in-frame clones, some missing. The sample shows approximately 150,000 clones, and 0.96% sits with its ten largest clones. Input material: PBMCs. The receptors come from a male donor in good health and CMV-seronegative.

The chain links TRBV25-1 to TRBJ2-2; TRBD2 is a possible D gene (5 bases). V shed 3 bases and J shed 0 bases, with 11 bases lying between them. CDR3 length: 16 residues. CDR1 and CDR2 (germline): MGHDK, SYGVNS. CDR3 sequence (DNA): TGTGCCAGCAGTGATCTTCCGGGATCGAACACCGGGGAGCTGTTTTTT. It encodes CASSDLPGSNTGELFF.

The gene calls are TRBV19 and TRBJ1-1; possibly TRBD1 for D (6 bases). Germline V gene sequence: CDR1 LNHDA, CDR2 SQIVND (reference sequence). CDR3 length equals 13 residues. V lost 10 bases and J lost 0, with 12 bases in between. CDR3 in amino acids: CATGGPMNTEAFF. The CDR3 region has the DNA TGTGCCACGGGGGGGCCTATGAACACTGAAGCTTTCTTT.

The chain couples TRBV6-1 to TRBJ2-5, with 7 bases matching TRBD2. The germline CDR1 and CDR2 sequences are MNHNS and SASEGT. Germline trimming cut 6 bases from V and 4 bases from J; bases unmatched to any gene: 11. This CDR3 spans 15 amino acids. The CDR3 spells CASRGSGYPSETQYF. CDR3 nucleotide sequence: TGTGCCAGCAGGGGTAGCGGGTACCCGTCAGAGACCCAGTACTTC.

The chain joins TRBV6-1 to TRBJ1-5; TRBD1 aligns across 7 bases. CDR1 MNHNS and CDR2 SASEGT come from the germline V gene. The CDR3 covers 19 residues. Trimming at V came to 2 bases and at J to 4 bases, leaving 17 bases not matched to a gene. CDR3 residues: CASSERLSGTERKNQPQHF. The CDR3 coding sequence is TGTGCCAGCAGTGAACGTCTTTCCGGGACAGAACGAAAAAATCAGCCCCAGCATTTT.

This chain uses TRBV7-9 with TRBJ2-7; 7 bases match TRBD2. The CDR3 sequence is 12 residues long. After removal of 3 bases from V and 7 bases from J, the junction contained 3 bases not matched to a gene. Germline V gene sequence: CDR1 SEHNR, CDR2 FQNEAQ (reference sequence). The CDR3 sequence: CASSLGEGEQYF. The CDR3 DNA reads TGTGCCAGCAGCTTGGGGGAGGGGGAGCAGTACTTC.

The genes are TRBV25-1 and TRBJ1-1; TRBD1 aligns across 10 bases. The trim removed 5 bases at V and 2 bases at J, leaving 14 bases unmatched. The CDR3 extends over 18 amino acids. Germline lookup yields CDR1 MGHDK and CDR2 SYGVNS. CDR3 protein: CASSRPGQGLDFNTEAFF. The CDR3 region has the DNA TGTGCCAGCAGTCGACCGGGACAGGGGTTAGATTTTAACACTGAAGCTTTCTTT.

The rearrangement joins TRBV6-5 to TRBJ1-1; 7 nucleotides match TRBD1. V shed 4 bases, J shed 5 bases, and the junction held 7 bases outside the gene matches. The length of the CDR3 is 14 residues. CDR1 and CDR2 from the germline V gene are MNHEY and SVGAGI. The CDR3 sequence is CASSSRQGGTEAFF. The CDR3 DNA reads as TGTGCCAGCAGTTCCCGACAGGGAGGAACTGAAGCTTTCTTT.

The V and J genes are TRBV15 and TRBJ2-7; TRBD2 agrees at 10 bases. V shed 0 bases and J 4 bases; nucleotides not matched to a gene: 12. CDR1 is LNHNV, CDR2 YYDKDF, per germline (reference sequence). CDR3 length: 18 amino acids. CDR3 bases: TGTGCCACCAGCAGAGATTTTCCGGCTAGCGGGAGCGGGTACGAGCAGTACTTC. Protein sequence: CATSRDFPASGSGYEQYF.

With respect to this clone: Other DNA sequences in the sample encode the same CDR3. V gene TRBV30 combines with J gene TRBJ1-5; perhaps TRBD1 as D (5 bases). This CDR3 has 13 residues. Trimming left V 1 base short and J 6 bases short, with 10 bases between. Germline values: CDR1 GTSNPN, CDR2 SVGIG (reference sequence). CDR3 sequence (DNA): TGTGCCTGGAGTGAGGGGCGCAGTCAGCCCCAGCATTTT. As protein: CAWSEGRSQPQHF. The entire variable domain, with the rest obtained from reference TRBV30 and TRBJ1-5, is as follows: SQTIHQWPATLVQPVGSPLSLECTVEGTSNPNLYWYRQAAGRGLQLLFYSVGIGQISSEVPQNLSASRPQDRQFILSSKKLLLSDSGFYLCAWSEGRSQPQHFGDGTRLSIL.

The genes are TRBV9 and TRBJ2-1; TRBD2 agrees at 11 bases. There are 14 residues in the CDR3. CDR1 SGDLS and CDR2 YYNGEE come from the germline V gene. Trimming took 3 bases from V and 7 from J; bases not matched to a gene: 3. DNA of the CDR3: TGTGCCAGCAGCGGGACTAGCGGGCGGAATGAGCAGTTCTTC. As protein: CASSGTSGRNEQFF.

The CDR3 DNA reads as TGTGCCAGCTCCTTCACAGGGGGCGAATCGGATAATTCACCCCTCCACTTT. It codes for CASSFTGGESDNSPLHF. The rearrangement joins TRBV28 to TRBJ1-6; TRBD1 aligns across 9 bases. The germline gives CDR1 MDHEN, CDR2 SYDVKM. The CDR3 extends over 17 amino acids. The ends lost 8 bases at V and 5 bases at J; junction bases unmatched: 13.

The chain has TRBV10-1 and TRBJ2-1, with D possibly matching TRBD2 (6 bases). Germline V gives CDR1 WNHNN, CDR2 SYGVQD (reference sequence). The length of the CDR3 is 14 residues. Trimming took off 4 bases at V and 6 bases at J, with 13 bases between the two ends. The CDR3: CASSVGGIGNEQFF. The CDR3 DNA is TGCGCCAGCAGTGTGGGCGGGATAGGCAATGAGCAGTTCTTC.

The chain couples TRBV30 to TRBJ1-2; 12 nucleotides agree with TRBD1. Germline V lookup: CDR1 GTSNPN, CDR2 SVGIG (reference sequence). This CDR3 is 18 amino acids long. J was trimmed by 3 bases and V by 6 bases; bases with no gene match: 17. The CDR3 sequence is CACPEELGQGAAYYGYTF. The CDR3 DNA sequence: TGTGCCTGCCCGGAGGAGTTGGGACAGGGGGCCGCCTACTATGGCTACACCTTC. The full variable domain, in which reference TRBV30 and TRBJ1-2 provide the parts outside the CDR3, is SQTIHQWPATLVQPVGSPLSLECTVEGTSNPNLYWYRQAAGRGLQLLFYSVGIGQISSEVPQNLSASRPQDRQFILSSKKLLLSDSGFYLCACPEELGQGAAYYGYTFGSGTRLTVV.

V usage is TRBV6-6 and J usage is TRBJ2-5, with 12 bases lining up with TRBD2. Germline assignment: CDR1 MNHNY and CDR2 SVGAGI (reference sequence). J lost 5 bases, V lost 7 bases, and 8 bases had no gene match. The CDR3 has 15 residues. Here the CDR3 reads CASTLTSGGAETQYF. CDR3 nucleotides: TGTGCCAGCACCCTGACTAGCGGGGGTGCGGAGACCCAGTACTTC.

The chain uses TRBV5-1 and TRBJ1-1; perhaps TRBD1 as D (6 bases). V gave up 4 bases and J gave up 4 bases, with 14 bases separating them. The CDR3 extends over 14 amino acids. Germline-derived CDR1 and CDR2 are SGHRS and YFSETQ. The CDR3 region has the DNA TGCGCCAGCAGCGCAACGACAGGTTCCACTGAAGCTTTCTTT. As protein: CASSATTGSTEAFF.

This rearrangement joins TRBV4-1 to TRBJ2-5, with D possibly matching TRBD2 (6 bases). The germline gives CDR1 MGHRA, CDR2 YSYEKL. Trimming shortened V by 0 bases and J by 7 bases, and 18 bases separated the two germline ends. This CDR3 region has 16 residues. DNA of the CDR3: TGCGCCAGCAGCCAAGATCTTCCCCAGGTGGGGGGGACCCAGTACTTC. This translates into CASSQDLPQVGGTQYF.

The J gene is TRBJ2-7, the V gene TRBV27; 7 nucleotides align to TRBD2. V shed 5 bases and J 3 bases; nucleotides not matched to a gene: 4. The germline CDR1 and CDR2 sequences are MNHEY and SMNVEV (reference sequence). This CDR3 comprises 13 residues. CDR3 sequence: CASSQRGDYEQYF. The CDR3 region has the DNA TGTGCCAGCAGTCAGCGGGGAGACTACGAGCAGTACTTC.